What follows are 18 T cell receptor beta chains derived from one specimen sequenced in a study of cytomegalovirus exposure and HLA in healthy donors. The PCR had 60 Vbeta and 13 Jbeta primers. Libraries were prepared by immunoSEQ multiplex PCR; TCRdb keeps only in-frame clonotypes and omits some of them. This table holds some 150,000 clones, around 77% found once. The sequenced sample consisted of PBMCs. The source of these receptors is a woman between 25 and 40 years old in good health and CMV-seropositive.

The chain joins TRBV10-1 to TRBJ2-4; TRBD1 might be the D (5 bases). The CDR3 runs 17 residues. The V and J ends lost 3 bases and 8 bases respectively, with 23 bases between them. Germline V lookup: CDR1 WNHNN, CDR2 SYGVQD (reference sequence). In DNA form, the CDR3 reads TGCGCCAGCAGTGAATTTACCGCCAGGGCAGGACGGGACATTCAGTACTTC. It encodes CASSEFTARAGRDIQYF.

As concerns this clone: A junction end diverges from the germline sequence, so it may reflect a read error. The chain joins TRBV7-9 to TRBJ2-1, with 8 positions matching TRBD2. Germline CDR1 is SEHNR and CDR2 is FQNEAQ (reference sequence). This CDR3 is 16 amino acids long. CDR3: CSSSLAGRAALDEQFF. The CDR3 coding sequence is TGTTCCAGCAGCTTAGCGGGGAGGGCAGCCCTGGATGAGCAGTTCTTC.

As regards this clone: A junction boundary mismatches the germline segment, possibly from a read error. The chain has TRBV7-9 and TRBJ1-2; D is unclear. The V gene's germline CDR1 is SEHNR and CDR2 FQNEAQ (reference sequence). The CDR3 has 13 amino acids. The CDR3 sequence: CASSLAISDGYTF. The CDR3 coding sequence is TGTGCCAGCAGCCTAGCTATTTCCGATGGCTACACCTTC.

This clone has only one observation. The chain couples TRBV7-2 to TRBJ2-7, with 8 positions matching TRBD2. The CDR3 covers 14 residues. The germline V gene has CDR1 SGHTA and CDR2 FQGNSA. J lost 7 bases, V lost 11 bases, and 16 bases had no gene match. The CDR3 DNA sequence: TGTGCCTCCCAAGAATCCGGGAGGGCCCGAGAGCAGTACTTC. Amino acids: CASQESGRAREQYF.

This clone has only a few counts. CDR3 region: CASSYSRAGAYNEQFF. Written as DNA, the CDR3 is TGTGCCAGCAGTTACTCTAGGGCCGGGGCCTACAATGAGCAGTTCTTC. The chain has TRBV6-5 and TRBJ2-1, with D maybe TRBD2 (5 bases). CDR1 and CDR2 from the germline V gene are MNHEY and SVGAGI. The CDR3 covers 16 residues. The V gene lost 0 bases and the J gene lost 2 bases, with 11 bases spanning the gap.

This chain uses TRBV4-3 with TRBJ1-4, with 10 bases lining up with TRBD1. CDR3 length: 15 residues. Germline assignment: CDR1 LGHNA and CDR2 YSLEER. Trimming removed 0 bases from V and 8 bases from J; junction bases left unmatched: 3. CDR3 coding DNA: TGCGCCAGCAGCCAAGAGGGGACAGGGGCCGAAAAACTGTTTTTT. Its translation: CASSQEGTGAEKLFF.

The chain recombines TRBV6-1 with TRBJ2-2; no reliable D call. V lost 5 bases and J lost 2, with 6 bases in between. The CDR3 totals 13 residues. The germline V gene encodes CDR1 MNHNS and CDR2 SASEGT. Here the CDR3 reads CASSPVNTGELFF. CDR3 bases: TGTGCCAGCAGTCCCGTAAACACCGGGGAGCTGTTTTTT.

This rearrangement joins TRBV28 to TRBJ1-5; possible D gene TRBD1, 5 bases. The germline V gene encodes CDR1 MDHEN and CDR2 SYDVKM. This CDR3 is built from 14 residues. The V end lost 11 bases, the J end lost 0 bases, and 14 bases lay between the germline ends. As DNA, the CDR3 is TGTGCCGGCAACAGGATCTTTAGCAATCAGCCCCAGCATTTT. Protein sequence: CAGNRIFSNQPQHF.

As for this clone: No DNA is shown, since the ends of the CDR3 on it are uncertain; the CDR3 is the one TCRdb lists. This chain connects TRBV5-5 to TRBJ2-5; the table's D gene call, TRBD1, was not cross checked with the DNA. Germline CDR1 SGHKS, CDR2 YYEKEE (reference sequence). The CDR3 spans 16 amino acids, including both terminal residues. CDR3 sequence: CASSRPTGGFLETQYF.

In its sample, this clone was seen a few times. The chain links TRBV27 to TRBJ1-2; D is unresolved. The CDR3 totals 17 residues. CDR1 MNHEY and CDR2 SMNVEV come from the germline V gene (reference sequence). Trimming took 2 bases from V and 0 from J, leaving 16 bases between them. CDR3 sequence: CASSLMRPVRPNYGYTF. The CDR3 DNA follows: TGTGCCAGCAGTTTAATGCGGCCTGTTCGACCTAACTATGGCTACACCTTC.

The V call is TRBV27, the J call TRBJ2-7; D might be TRBD1 (7 bases). Germline CDR1 reads MNHEY; CDR2 reads SMNVEV (reference sequence). CDR3 length: 16 amino acids. Trimming took 5 bases from V and 1 from J, leaving 18 bases between them. The CDR3 reads CASSPSAGQNSYEQYF. The CDR3 bases are TGTGCCAGCAGTCCTTCCGCGGGACAGAATTCCTACGAGCAGTACTTC.

This clone appeared once. V usage is TRBV4-1 and J usage is TRBJ1-6, with 7 bases lining up with TRBD1. Germline V gene data show CDR1 as MGHRA and CDR2 as YSYEKL. Germline trimming cut 1 base from V and 9 bases from J; bases unmatched to any gene: 3. The length of the CDR3 is 14 residues. The CDR3 DNA reads as TGCGCCAGCAGCCAAGGACAGGGCTTTTCACCCCTCCACTTT. Amino acids: CASSQGQGFSPLHF.

V gene TRBV11-2 combines with J gene TRBJ2-7; D is unclear. Trimming shortened V by 0 bases and J by 4 bases, and 13 bases separated the two germline ends. The CDR3 is 15 amino acids. Germline assignment: CDR1 SGHAT and CDR2 FQNNGV. In DNA, the CDR3 is TGTGCCAGCAGCTTAGATCCCCGACTTTTTTACGAGCAGTACTTC. It codes for CASSLDPRLFYEQYF.

The chain carries TRBV10-2 and TRBJ1-1; D might be TRBD1 (6 bases). Trimming took 6 bases from V and 1 from J, leaving 12 bases between them. This CDR3 contains 14 residues. Germline V gene sequence: CDR1 WSHSY, CDR2 SAAADI. The CDR3 region is CASRPGAGNTEAFF. The CDR3, as DNA: TGCGCCAGCAGGCCAGGGGCGGGGAACACTGAAGCTTTCTTT.

The chain recombines TRBV2 with TRBJ2-7, with D perhaps TRBD2 (5 bases). This CDR3 region has 13 residues. Germline values: CDR1 SNHLY, CDR2 FYNNEI. Trimming took off 5 bases at V and 3 bases at J, with 11 bases between the two ends. The CDR3 is CASSRGLGYEQYF. The CDR3 nucleotides read TGTGCCAGCAGTAGAGGGCTGGGCTACGAGCAGTACTTC.

This clone occurred a few times. The sample has other DNA sequences that encode this CDR3 too. The chain employs TRBV7-2 and TRBJ1-6, with 7 bases identical to TRBD1. Germline CDR1 SGHTA, CDR2 FQGNSA. V lost 5 bases, J lost 6 bases, and 4 bases stayed unmatched. The CDR3 has 14 residues. The CDR3 region is CASSPRQGNSPLHF. For the CDR3, the DNA is TGTGCCAGCAGCCCTCGACAGGGTAATTCACCCCTCCACTTT.

The chain links TRBV19 to TRBJ2-7, with D possibly TRBD2 on 6 matching bases. V lost 1 base and J 0 bases, leaving 13 bases between the germline ends. CDR3 length equals 16 residues. CDR1 is LNHDA and CDR2 is SQIVND in the germline V gene (reference sequence). CDR3 sequence: CASSIVGGAHSYEQYF. CDR3 nucleotide sequence: TGTGCCAGTAGTATAGTTGGCGGGGCCCACTCCTACGAGCAGTACTTC.

This chain joins TRBV11-2 and TRBJ2-7; no firm D call. From germline, CDR1 is SGHAT and CDR2 FQNNGV. The CDR3 length is 12 residues. The V gene lost 2 bases and the J gene lost 7 bases, with 9 bases spanning the gap. CDR3 sequence reads: CASSLPGLEQYF. In nucleotides, the CDR3 is TGTGCCAGCAGCTTACCCGGGTTGGAGCAGTACTTC.